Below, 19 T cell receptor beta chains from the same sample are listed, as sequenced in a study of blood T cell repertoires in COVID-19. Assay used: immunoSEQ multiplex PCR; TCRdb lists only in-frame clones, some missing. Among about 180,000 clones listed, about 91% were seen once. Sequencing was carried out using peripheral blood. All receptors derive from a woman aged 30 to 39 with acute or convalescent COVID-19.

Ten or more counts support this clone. CDR3 loop: CASSLDLNSPLHF. The CDR3, as DNA: TGTGCCAGCAGCTTAGATCTGAATTCACCCCTCCACTTT. The gene calls are TRBV11-2 and TRBJ1-6; no definite D call. The CDR3 contains 13 residues. The V end was cut by 0 bases, the J end by 7 bases, with 4 bases between. Germline V gene lookup returns CDR1 SGHAT and CDR2 FQNNGV.

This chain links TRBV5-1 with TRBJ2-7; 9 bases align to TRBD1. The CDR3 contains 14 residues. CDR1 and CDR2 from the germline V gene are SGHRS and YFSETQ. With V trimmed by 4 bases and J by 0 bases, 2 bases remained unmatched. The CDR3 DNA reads TGCGCCAGCAGCCCGACAGGGGGCTCCTACGAGCAGTACTTC. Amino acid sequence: CASSPTGGSYEQYF.

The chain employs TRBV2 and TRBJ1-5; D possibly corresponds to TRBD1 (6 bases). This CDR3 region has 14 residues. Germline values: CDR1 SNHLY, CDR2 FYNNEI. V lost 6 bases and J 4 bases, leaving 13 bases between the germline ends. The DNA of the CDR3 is TGTGCCAGCAGGGACAGAGAGTCTAATCAGCCCCAGCATTTT. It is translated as CASRDRESNQPQHF.

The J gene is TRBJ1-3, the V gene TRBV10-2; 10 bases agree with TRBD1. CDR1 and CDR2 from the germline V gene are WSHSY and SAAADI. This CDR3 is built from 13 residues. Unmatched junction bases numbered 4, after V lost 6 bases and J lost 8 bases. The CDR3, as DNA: TGCGCCAGCAGGAGGACAGGGGGGCACACCATATATTTT. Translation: CASRRTGGHTIYF.

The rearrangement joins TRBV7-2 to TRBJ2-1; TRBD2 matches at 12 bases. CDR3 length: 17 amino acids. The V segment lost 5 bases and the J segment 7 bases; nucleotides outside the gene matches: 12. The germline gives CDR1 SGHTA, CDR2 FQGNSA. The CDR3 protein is CASSPSRLAGVQNEQFF. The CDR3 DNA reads TGTGCCAGCAGCCCCTCTAGACTAGCGGGAGTGCAGAATGAGCAGTTCTTC.

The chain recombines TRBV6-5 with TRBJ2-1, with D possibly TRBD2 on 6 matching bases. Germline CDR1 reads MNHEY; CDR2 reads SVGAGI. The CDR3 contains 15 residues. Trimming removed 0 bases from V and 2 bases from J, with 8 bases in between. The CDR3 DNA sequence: TGTGCCAGCAGTTACTCCCGACTAGCCTACAATGAGCAGTTCTTC. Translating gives CASSYSRLAYNEQFF.

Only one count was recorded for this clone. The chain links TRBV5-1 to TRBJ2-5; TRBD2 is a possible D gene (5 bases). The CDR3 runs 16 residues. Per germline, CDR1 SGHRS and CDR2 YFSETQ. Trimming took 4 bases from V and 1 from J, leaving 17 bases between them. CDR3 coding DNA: TGCGCCAGCAGCCGGACCGGGATCGGGTCCCAAGAGACCCAGTACTTC. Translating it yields CASSRTGIGSQETQYF.

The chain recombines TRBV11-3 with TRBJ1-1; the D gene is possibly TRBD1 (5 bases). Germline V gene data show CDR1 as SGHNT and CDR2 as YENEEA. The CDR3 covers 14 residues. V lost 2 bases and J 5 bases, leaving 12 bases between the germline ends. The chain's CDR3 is CASSLTGGGTEAFF. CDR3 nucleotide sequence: TGTGCCAGCAGCTTAACAGGAGGAGGGACTGAAGCTTTCTTT.

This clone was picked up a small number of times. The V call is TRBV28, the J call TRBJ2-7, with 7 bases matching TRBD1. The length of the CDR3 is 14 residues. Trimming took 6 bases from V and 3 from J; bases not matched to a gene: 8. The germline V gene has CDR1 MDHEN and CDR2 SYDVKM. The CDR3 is CASRPGQRNYEQYF. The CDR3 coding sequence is TGTGCCAGCAGACCGGGACAGAGAAACTACGAGCAGTACTTC.

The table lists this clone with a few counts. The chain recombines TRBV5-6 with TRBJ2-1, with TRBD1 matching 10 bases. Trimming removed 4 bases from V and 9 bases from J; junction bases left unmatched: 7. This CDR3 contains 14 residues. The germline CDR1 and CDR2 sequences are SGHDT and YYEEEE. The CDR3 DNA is TGTGCCAGCAGCCGGGGACAGGGGCGCAGTGAGCAGTTCTTC. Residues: CASSRGQGRSEQFF.

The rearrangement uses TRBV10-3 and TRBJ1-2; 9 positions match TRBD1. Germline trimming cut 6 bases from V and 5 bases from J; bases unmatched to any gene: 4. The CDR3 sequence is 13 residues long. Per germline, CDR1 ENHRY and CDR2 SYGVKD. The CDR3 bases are TGTGCCATCAGCAAGACAGGGGGTTATGGCTACACCTTC. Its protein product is CAISKTGGYGYTF.

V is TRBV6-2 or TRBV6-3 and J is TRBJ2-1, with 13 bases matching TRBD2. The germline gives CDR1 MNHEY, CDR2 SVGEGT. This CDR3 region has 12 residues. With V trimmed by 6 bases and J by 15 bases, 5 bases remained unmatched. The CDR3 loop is CASSRTSGRGFF. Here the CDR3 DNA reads TGTGCCAGCAGCAGGACTAGCGGGAGAGGGTTCTTC.

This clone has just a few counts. CDR3 sequence: CATSIQNQQETQYF. In nucleotides, the CDR3 is TGTGCCACCAGCATACAGAATCAACAAGAGACCCAGTACTTC. J is TRBJ2-5 and V is TRBV15; D not resolved. The CDR3 totals 14 residues. Germline lookup yields CDR1 LNHNV and CDR2 YYDKDF (reference sequence). V lost 4 bases, J lost 2 bases, and 11 bases lay in between. The full variable domain, in which reference TRBV15 and TRBJ2-5 provide the parts outside the CDR3, is DAMVIQNPRYQVTQFGKPVTLSCSQTLNHNVMYWYQQKSSQAPKLLFHYYDKDFNNEADTPDNFQSRRPNTSFCFLDIRSPGLGDTAMYLCATSIQNQQETQYFGPGTRLLVL.

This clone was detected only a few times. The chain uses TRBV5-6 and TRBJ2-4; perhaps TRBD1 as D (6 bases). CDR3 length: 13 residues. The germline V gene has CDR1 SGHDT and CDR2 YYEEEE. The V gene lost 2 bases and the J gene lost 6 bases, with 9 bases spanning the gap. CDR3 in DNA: TGTGCCAGCAGCTTCCCGGACAGAAACATTCAGTACTTC. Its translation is CASSFPDRNIQYF.

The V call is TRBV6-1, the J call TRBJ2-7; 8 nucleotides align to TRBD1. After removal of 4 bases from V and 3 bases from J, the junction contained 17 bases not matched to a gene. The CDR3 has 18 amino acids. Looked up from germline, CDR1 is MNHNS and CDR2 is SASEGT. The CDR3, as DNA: TGTGCCAGCAGTGGGCGGCAAGCCGGGACAGGTCAGTACTACGAGCAGTACTTC. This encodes CASSGRQAGTGQYYEQYF.

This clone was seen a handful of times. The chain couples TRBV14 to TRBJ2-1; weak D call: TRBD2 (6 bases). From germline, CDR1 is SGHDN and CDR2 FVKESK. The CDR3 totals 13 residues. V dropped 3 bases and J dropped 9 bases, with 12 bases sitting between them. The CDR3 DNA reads TGTGCCAGCAGCCACGGGGCGCGGGGTGAGCAGTTCTTC. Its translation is CASSHGARGEQFF.

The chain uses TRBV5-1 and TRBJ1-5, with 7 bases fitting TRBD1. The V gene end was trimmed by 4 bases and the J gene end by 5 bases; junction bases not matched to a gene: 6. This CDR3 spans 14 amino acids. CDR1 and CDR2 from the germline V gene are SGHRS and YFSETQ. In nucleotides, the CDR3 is TGCGCCAGCAGCGTTACAGGGGACGATCAGCCCCAGCATTTT. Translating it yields CASSVTGDDQPQHF.

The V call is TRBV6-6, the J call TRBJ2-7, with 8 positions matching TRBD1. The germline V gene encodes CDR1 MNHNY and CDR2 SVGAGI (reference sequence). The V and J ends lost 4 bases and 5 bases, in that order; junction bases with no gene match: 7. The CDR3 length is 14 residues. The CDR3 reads CASSFRQGANEQYF. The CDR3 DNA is TGTGCCAGCAGTTTCAGGCAGGGGGCGAACGAGCAGTACTTC.

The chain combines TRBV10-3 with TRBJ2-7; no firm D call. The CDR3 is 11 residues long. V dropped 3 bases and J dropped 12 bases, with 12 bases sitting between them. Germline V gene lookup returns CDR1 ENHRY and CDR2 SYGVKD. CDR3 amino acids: CAISDGNRLYF. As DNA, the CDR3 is TGTGCCATCAGTGACGGTAACCGCCTGTACTTC.